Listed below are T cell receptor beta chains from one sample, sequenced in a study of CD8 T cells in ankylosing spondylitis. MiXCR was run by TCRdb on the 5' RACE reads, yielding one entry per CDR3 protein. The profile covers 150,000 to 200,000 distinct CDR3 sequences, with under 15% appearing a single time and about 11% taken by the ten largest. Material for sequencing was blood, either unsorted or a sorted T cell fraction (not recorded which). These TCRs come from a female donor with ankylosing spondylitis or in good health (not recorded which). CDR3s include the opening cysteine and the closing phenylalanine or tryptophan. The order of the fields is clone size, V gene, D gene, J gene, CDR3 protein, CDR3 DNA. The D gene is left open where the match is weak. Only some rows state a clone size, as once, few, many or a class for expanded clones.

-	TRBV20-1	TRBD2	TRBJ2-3	CSAFSGAGGGDTQYF	TGCAGTGCTTTTAGTGGGGCGGGAGGGGGAGATACGCAGTATTTT
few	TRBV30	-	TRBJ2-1	CAWRRTGSRNEQFF	TGTGCCTGGAGGCGTACAGGGTCGAGGAATGAGCAGTTCTTC
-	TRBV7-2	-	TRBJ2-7	CASSLAIGGEFYEQYF	TGTGCCAGCAGCTTAGCCATCGGCGGAGAGTTCTACGAGCAGTACTTC
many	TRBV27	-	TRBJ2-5	CASRSGQETQYF	TGTGCCAGTCGTTCCGGGCAAGAGACCCAGTACTTC
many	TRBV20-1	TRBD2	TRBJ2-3	CSALEGLAGRTDTQYF	TGCAGTGCCCTGGAGGGCCTAGCGGGACGCACAGATACGCAGTATTTT
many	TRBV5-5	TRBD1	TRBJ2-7	CASSRDSNSYEQYF	TGTGCCAGCAGCCGGGACAGCAATTCCTACGAGCAGTACTTC
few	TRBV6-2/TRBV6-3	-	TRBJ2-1	CASRGLLNEQFF	TGTGCCAGCAGGGGCCTGCTGAATGAGCAGTTCTTC
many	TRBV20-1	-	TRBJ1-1	CSAPERENTEAFF	TGCAGTGCTCCAGAACGGGAGAACACTGAAGCTTTCTTT
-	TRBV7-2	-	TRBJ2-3	CASSAPPSTDTQYF	TGTGCCAGCAGCGCCCCTCCATCCACAGATACGCAGTATTTT
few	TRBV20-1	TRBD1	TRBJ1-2	CSARPTGALNYGYTF	TGCAGTGCTAGACCTACAGGGGCCCTCAACTATGGCTACACCTTC
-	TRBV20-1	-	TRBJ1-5	CSARRGDSNQPQHF	TGCAGTGCTAGAAGGGGGGATAGCAATCAGCCCCAGCATTTT
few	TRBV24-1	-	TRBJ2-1	CATSDIQGPYNEQFF	TGTGCCACCAGTGATATCCAGGGGCCCTACAATGAGCAGTTCTTC
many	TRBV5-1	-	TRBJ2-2	CASSLASTLGSGELFF	TGCGCCAGCAGCTTGGCGAGCACTTTAGGATCCGGGGAGCTGTTTTTT
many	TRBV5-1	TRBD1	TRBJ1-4	CASSLGTGGNEKLFF	TGCGCCAGCAGCTTAGGAACAGGGGGAAATGAAAAACTGTTTTTT
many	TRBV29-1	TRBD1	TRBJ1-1	CSATPQGALVEAFF	TGCAGCGCGACCCCACAGGGGGCGCTGGTTGAAGCTTTCTTT
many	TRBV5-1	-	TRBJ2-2	CASSPQGGSNGELFF	TGCGCCAGCAGCCCCCAGGGGGGCTCAAACGGGGAGCTGTTTTTT
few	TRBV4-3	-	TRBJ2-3	CASSQGTGTWGTDTQYF	TGCGCCAGCAGCCAAGGTACCGGGACCTGGGGCACAGATACGCAGTATTTT
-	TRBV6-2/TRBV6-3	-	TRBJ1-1	CASSYPSGGPENTEAFF	TGTGCCAGCAGTTACCCTTCTGGGGGGCCAGAAAACACTGAAGCTTTCTTT
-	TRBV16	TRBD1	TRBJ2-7	CASSPNTGVAVEQYF	TGTGCCAGCAGCCCTAATACAGGGGTGGCAGTCGAGCAGTACTTC
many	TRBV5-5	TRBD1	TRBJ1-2	CASSPLGQGMEGYTF	TGTGCCAGCAGCCCCTTGGGACAGGGAATGGAAGGCTACACCTTC
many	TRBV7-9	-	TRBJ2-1	CASSWTSSEMFNEQFF	TGTGCCAGCAGCTGGACAAGTAGCGAAATGTTCAATGAGCAGTTCTTC
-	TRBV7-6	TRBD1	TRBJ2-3	CASSPTGSSTDTQYF	TGTGCCAGCAGCCCGACAGGGTCAAGCACAGATACGCAGTATTTT
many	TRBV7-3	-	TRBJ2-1	CASSLTNEQFF	TGCGCCAGCAGCTTAACCAATGAGCAGTTCTTC
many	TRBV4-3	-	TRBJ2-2	CASSQDLIGELFF	TGCGCCAGCAGCCAAGATCTCATCGGGGAGCTGTTTTTT
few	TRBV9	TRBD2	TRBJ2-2	CASSALAGTGELFF	TGTGCCAGCAGCGCACTAGCGGGAACCGGGGAGCTGTTTTTT
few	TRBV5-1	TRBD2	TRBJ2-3	CASGLAAPGDTQYF	TGCGCCAGTGGGCTAGCGGCTCCTGGGGATACGCAGTATTTT
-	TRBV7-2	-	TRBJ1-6	CASSSSNNRVSPLHF	TGTGCCAGCAGCTCCAGCAATAACAGGGTTTCACCCCTCCACTTT
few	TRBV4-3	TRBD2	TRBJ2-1	CASSQDQPSGRRNEQFF	TGCGCCAGCAGCCAAGATCAGCCTAGCGGGAGGAGAAATGAGCAGTTCTTC
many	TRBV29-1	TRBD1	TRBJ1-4	CSVGGYGTGDEKLFF	TGCAGCGTAGGGGGATATGGGACAGGGGACGAAAAACTGTTTTTT
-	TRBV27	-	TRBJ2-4	CASSPGTSGKNIQYF	TGTGCCAGCAGTCCCGGGACGAGTGGGAAAAACATTCAGTACTTC
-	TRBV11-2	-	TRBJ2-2	CASSLGSIGGMGTGELFF	TGTGCCAGCAGCTTAGGATCTATCGGCGGAATGGGCACCGGGGAGCTGTTTTTT
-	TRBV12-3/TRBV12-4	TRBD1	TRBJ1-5	CTCSLHYPGTGGYQPQHF	TGTACCTGCAGTTTACACTATCCCGGGACAGGGGGCTATCAGCCCCAGCATTTT
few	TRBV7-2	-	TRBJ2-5	CASSGFNFETQYF	TGTGCCAGCAGCGGGTTTAATTTTGAGACCCAGTACTTC
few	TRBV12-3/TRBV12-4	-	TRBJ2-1	CASSKTSAAAYNEQFF	TGTGCCAGCAGTAAGACCTCGGCAGCCGCCTACAATGAGCAGTTCTTC
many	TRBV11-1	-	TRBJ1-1	CASSFAIRYIPMNTEAFF	TGTGCCAGCAGCTTCGCAATTCGGTACATCCCTATGAACACTGAAGCTTTCTTT
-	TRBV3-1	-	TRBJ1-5	CTSSQDSGGGQPQHF	TGTACCAGCAGCCAAGATTCTGGGGGAGGGCAGCCCCAGCATTTT
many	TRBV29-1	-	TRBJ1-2	CSVDRAADWGYGYTF	TGCAGCGTTGATAGGGCGGCGGATTGGGGCTATGGCTACACCTTC
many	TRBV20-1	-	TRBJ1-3	CSARGGGNTIYF	TGCAGTGCTAGAGGGGGAGGAAACACCATATATTTT
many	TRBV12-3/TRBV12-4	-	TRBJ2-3	CASTLGTSLDTQYF	TGTGCCAGCACCCTCGGGACAAGCCTAGATACGCAGTATTTT
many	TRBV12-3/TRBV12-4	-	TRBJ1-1	CASATGPHKEAFF	TGTGCCAGCGCGACGGGGCCCCACAAGGAAGCTTTCTTT
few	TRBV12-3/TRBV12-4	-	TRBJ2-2	CASLGRNTGELFF	TGTGCCAGCTTGGGCAGGAACACCGGGGAGCTGTTTTTT
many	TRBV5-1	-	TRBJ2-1	CASSLGTYNEQFF	TGTGCCAGCAGTTTAGGTACCTACAATGAGCAGTTCTTC
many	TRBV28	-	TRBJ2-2	CASRPRVLAGELFF	TGTGCCAGCAGGCCCAGGGTATTGGCCGGGGAGCTGTTTTTT
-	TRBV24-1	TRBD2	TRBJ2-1	CATSAKGLAGPRCEQFF	TGTGCCACCAGTGCGAAGGGACTAGCGGGACCCCGGTGTGAGCAGTTCTTC
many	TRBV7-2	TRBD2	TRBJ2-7	CATSLAGDVDEQYF	TGTGCCACCTCCCTAGCGGGAGATGTCGACGAGCAGTACTTC
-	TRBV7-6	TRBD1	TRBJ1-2	CASRQGQGAGGYTF	TGTGCCAGCAGACAGGGACAGGGGGCAGGCGGCTACACCTTC
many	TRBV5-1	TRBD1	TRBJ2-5	CASSSNLGTGQETQYF	TGCGCCAGCAGCTCGAACCTAGGGACAGGACAAGAGACCCAGTACTTC